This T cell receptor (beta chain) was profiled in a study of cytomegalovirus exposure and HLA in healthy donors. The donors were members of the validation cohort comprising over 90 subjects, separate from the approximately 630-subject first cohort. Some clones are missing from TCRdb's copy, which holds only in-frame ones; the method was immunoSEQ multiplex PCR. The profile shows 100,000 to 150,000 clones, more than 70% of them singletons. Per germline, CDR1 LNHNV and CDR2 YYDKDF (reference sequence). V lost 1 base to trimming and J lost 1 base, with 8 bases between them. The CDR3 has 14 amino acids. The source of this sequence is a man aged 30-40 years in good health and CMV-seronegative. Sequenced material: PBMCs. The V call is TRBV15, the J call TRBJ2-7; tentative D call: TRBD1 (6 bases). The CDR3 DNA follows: TGTGCCACCAGCAGAGGACAGGATTCCTACGAGCAGTACTTC. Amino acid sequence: CATSRGQDSYEQYF.